This TCR beta chain was captured by sequencing in a study of identifying expanded T cells in peripheral blood. Regarding the study as a whole: Differentially abundant clones: roughly 1.2 between replicates, 16.4 at around 14 days, less than 25 at four. Variance in clone template counts between approximately two-week samples significantly increased with total template count across all healthy donors.

The germline gives CDR1 LNHDA, CDR2 SQIVND (reference sequence). There are 15 residues in the CDR3. Trimming cost V 5 bases and J 6 bases, with 17 bases left between them. The table came from immunoSEQ multiplex PCR; TCRdb's copy has only in-frame clones and leaves some out. The sample consists of about 110,000 clones, roughly 90% of them appearing once. Concerning this clone itself: Antigen unknown.

The sequencing sample was made of blood. This TCR was sampled from a person aged 18 to 70 in good health. The J gene is TRBJ2-4, the V gene TRBV19, with D possibly matching TRBD1 (5 bases). The CDR3 DNA sequence: TGTGCCAGTAGTTCCATTGACGTAAGGGGAAACATTCAGTACTTC. Translating gives CASSSIDVRGNIQYF.